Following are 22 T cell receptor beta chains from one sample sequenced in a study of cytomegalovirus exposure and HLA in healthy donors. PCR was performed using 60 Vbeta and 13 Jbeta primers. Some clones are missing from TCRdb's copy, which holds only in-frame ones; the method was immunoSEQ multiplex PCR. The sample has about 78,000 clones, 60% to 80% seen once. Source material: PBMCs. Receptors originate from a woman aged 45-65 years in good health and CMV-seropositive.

The CDR3 DNA sequence: TGTGCCAGCGGCCTTTATCTGGTAGCGGGAGGGCCACCAGATACGCAGTATTTT. Translating it yields CASGLYLVAGGPPDTQYF. The chain has TRBV27 and TRBJ2-3, with TRBD2 matching 11 bases. V was clipped by 8 bases and J by 4 bases; unmatched bases: 17. The CDR3 has 18 amino acids. Germline V gene lookup returns CDR1 MNHEY and CDR2 SMNVEV (reference sequence).

CDR3 in DNA: TGTGCCAGCAGCTTGCGCCCGGGGAACACCGGGGAGCTGTTTTTT. Its protein product is CASSLRPGNTGELFF. The chain uses TRBV5-5 and TRBJ2-2, with no clear D. Germline V gene lookup returns CDR1 SGHKS and CDR2 YYEKEE (reference sequence). Trimming cost V 1 base and J 1 base, with 8 bases left between them. The CDR3 is 15 amino acids.

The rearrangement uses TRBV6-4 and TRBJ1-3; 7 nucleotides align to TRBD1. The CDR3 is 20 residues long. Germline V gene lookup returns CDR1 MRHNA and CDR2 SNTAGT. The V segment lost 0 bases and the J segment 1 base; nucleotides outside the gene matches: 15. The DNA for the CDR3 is TGTGCCAGCAGTGACTCGAGTTTTTACCGGGACAGATCTTCTGGAAACACCATATATTTT. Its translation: CASSDSSFYRDRSSGNTIYF.

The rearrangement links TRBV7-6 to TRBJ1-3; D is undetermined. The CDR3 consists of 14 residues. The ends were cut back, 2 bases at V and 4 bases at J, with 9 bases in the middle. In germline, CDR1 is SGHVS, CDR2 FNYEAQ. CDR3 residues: CASSLSGRGNTIYF. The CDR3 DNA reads TGTGCCAGCAGCTTATCGGGGAGGGGAAACACCATATATTTT.

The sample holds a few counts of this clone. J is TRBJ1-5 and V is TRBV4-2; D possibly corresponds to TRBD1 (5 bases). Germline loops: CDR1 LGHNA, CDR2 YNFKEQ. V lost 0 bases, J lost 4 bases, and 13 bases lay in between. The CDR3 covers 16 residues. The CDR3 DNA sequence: TGTGCCAGCAGCCAAGATCTGGGGCTTTGGAATCAGCCCCAGCATTTT. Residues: CASSQDLGLWNQPQHF.

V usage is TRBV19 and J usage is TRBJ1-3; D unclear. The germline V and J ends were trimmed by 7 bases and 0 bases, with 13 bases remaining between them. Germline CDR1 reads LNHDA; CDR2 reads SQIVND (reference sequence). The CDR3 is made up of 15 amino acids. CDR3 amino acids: CASTKRDFSGNTIYF. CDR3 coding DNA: TGTGCCAGTACCAAGAGGGATTTCTCTGGAAACACCATATATTTT.

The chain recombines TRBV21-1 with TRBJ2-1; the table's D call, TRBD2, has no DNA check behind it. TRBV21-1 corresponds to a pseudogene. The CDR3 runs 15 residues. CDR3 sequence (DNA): TGTGCCAGCAGCCCGTGGCTAGCTGGAGACAATGAGCAGTTCTTC. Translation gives CASSPWLAGDNEQFF.

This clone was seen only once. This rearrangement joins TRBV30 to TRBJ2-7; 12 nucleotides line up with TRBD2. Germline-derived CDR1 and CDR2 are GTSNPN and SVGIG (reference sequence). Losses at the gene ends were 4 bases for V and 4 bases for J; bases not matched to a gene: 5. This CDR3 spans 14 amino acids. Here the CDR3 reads CAWNGLAGSYEQYF. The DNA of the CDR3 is TGTGCCTGGAACGGACTAGCGGGGAGTTACGAGCAGTACTTC.

The CDR3 reads CASSQDPGRATYEQYF. As DNA, the CDR3 is TGCGCCAGCAGCCAAGATCCGGGAAGGGCAACCTACGAGCAGTACTTC. The chain joins TRBV4-1 to TRBJ2-7; a weak D match, TRBD2 (5 bases). Germline assignment: CDR1 MGHRA and CDR2 YSYEKL. Between the trimmed V and J ends, which lost 0 bases and 2 bases, there was a span of 14 bases. This CDR3 is 16 amino acids long.

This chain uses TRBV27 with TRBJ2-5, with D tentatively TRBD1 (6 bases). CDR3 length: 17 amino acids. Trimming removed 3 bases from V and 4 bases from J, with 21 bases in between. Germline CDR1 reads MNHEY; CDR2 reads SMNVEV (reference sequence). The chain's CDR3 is CASSLTTGWASGETQYF. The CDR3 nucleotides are TGTGCCAGCAGTTTGACCACAGGGTGGGCTTCCGGAGAGACCCAGTACTTC.

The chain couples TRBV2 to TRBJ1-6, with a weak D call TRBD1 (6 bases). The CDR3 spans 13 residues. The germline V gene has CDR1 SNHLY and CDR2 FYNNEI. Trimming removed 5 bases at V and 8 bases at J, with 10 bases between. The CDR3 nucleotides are TGTGCCAGCAGTACAGGGAATGATTCACCCCTCCACTTT. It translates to CASSTGNDSPLHF.

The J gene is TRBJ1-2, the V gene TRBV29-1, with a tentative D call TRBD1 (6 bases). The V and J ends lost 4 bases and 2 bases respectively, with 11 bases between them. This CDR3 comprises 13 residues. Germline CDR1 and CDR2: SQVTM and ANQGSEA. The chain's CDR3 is CSVGPGANYGYTF. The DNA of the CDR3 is TGCAGCGTTGGTCCAGGGGCGAACTATGGCTACACCTTC. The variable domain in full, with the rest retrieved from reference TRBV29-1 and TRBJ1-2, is SAVISQKPSRDICQRGTSLTIQCQVDSQVTMMFWYRQQPGQSLTLIATANQGSEATYESGFVIDKFPISRPNLTFSTLTVSNMSPEDSSIYLCSVGPGANYGYTFGSGTRLTVV.

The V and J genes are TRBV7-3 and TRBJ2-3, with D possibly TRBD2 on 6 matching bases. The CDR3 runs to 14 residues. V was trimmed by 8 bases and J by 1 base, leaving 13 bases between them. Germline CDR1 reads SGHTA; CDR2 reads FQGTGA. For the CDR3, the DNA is TGTGCCAGCGGCCTTAGCGGCGGCACAGATACGCAGTATTTT. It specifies CASGLSGGTDTQYF.

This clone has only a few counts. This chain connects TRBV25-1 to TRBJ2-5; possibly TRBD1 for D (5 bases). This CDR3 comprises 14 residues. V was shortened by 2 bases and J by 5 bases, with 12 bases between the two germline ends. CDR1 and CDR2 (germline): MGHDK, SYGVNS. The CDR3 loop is CASSEIRPGETQYF. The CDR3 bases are TGTGCCAGCAGTGAAATCCGACCAGGGGAGACCCAGTACTTC.

This CDR3 is CASSDRRVRQETQYF. The CDR3 nucleotides read TGTGCCAGCAGTGATCGGCGGGTACGCCAAGAGACCCAGTACTTC. This chain joins TRBV6-1 and TRBJ2-5, with D possibly TRBD2 on 5 matching bases. Trimming stripped 3 bases from V and 1 base from J, with 12 bases between. Germline V gene data show CDR1 as MNHNS and CDR2 as SASEGT. The CDR3 covers 15 residues.

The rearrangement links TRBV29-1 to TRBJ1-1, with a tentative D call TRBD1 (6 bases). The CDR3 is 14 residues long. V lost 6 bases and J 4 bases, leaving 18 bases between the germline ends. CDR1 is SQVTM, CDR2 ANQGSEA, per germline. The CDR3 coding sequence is TGCAGCGTCCGAAAACAGGGTACGAGCACTGAAGCTTTCTTT. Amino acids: CSVRKQGTSTEAFF.

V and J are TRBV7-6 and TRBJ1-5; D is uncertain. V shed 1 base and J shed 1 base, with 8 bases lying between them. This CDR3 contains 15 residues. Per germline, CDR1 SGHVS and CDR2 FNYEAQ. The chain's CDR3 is CASSLGAASNQPQHF. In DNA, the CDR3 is TGTGCCAGCAGCTTAGGCGCAGCGAGCAATCAGCCCCAGCATTTT.

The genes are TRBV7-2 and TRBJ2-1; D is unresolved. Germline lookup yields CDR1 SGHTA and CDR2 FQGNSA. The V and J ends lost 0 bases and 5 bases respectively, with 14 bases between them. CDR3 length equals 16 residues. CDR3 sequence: CASSLAGTTSHNEQFF. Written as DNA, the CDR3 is TGTGCCAGCAGCTTAGCCGGTACCACCTCTCACAATGAGCAGTTCTTC.

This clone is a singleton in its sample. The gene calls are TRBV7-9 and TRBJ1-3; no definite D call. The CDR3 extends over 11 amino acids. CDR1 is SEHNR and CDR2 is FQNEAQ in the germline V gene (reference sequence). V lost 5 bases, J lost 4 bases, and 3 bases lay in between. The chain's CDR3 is CASSPGNTIYF. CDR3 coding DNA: TGTGCCAGCAGCCCGGGAAACACCATATATTTT.

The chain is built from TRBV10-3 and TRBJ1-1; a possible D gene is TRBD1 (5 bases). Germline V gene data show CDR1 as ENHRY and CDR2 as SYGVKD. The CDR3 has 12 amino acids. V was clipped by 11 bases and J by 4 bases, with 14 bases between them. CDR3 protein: CAVRGETTEAFF. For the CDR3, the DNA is TGTGCCGTACGGGGGGAGACCACTGAAGCTTTCTTT.

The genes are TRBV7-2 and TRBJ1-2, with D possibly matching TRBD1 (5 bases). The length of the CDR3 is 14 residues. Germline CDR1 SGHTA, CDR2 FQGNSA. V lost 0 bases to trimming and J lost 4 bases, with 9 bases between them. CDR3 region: CASSLAQGIYGYTF. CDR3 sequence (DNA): TGTGCCAGCAGCTTAGCTCAGGGAATCTATGGCTACACCTTC.

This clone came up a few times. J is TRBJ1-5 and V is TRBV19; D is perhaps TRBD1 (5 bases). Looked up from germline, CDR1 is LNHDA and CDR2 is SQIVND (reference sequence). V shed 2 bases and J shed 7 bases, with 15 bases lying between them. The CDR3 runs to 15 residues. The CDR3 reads CASSITKGRGQPQHF. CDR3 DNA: TGTGCCAGTAGTATAACGAAGGGGCGGGGGCAGCCCCAGCATTTT.